This TCR beta chain was found in a study of blood T cell repertoires in COVID-19. Germline CDR1 and CDR2: MDHEN and SYDVKM. This CDR3 contains 16 residues. The V segment lost 3 bases and the J segment 6 bases; nucleotides outside the gene matches: 7. All recovered Cohort 3 donors got two negative PCRs, got clearance, or saw symptom resolution. Some clones are missing from TCRdb's copy, which holds only in-frame ones; the method was immunoSEQ multiplex PCR. In the table there are about 300,000 clones, about 90% of which are singletons. This sequence originates from a woman aged 25 to 39 who had recovered from COVID-19. Specimen: PBMCs or T cells enriched from blood (not recorded which). The V gene is TRBV28, the J gene TRBJ1-5, with 11 positions matching TRBD1. CDR3 loop: CASSFSGQGVSQPQHF. CDR3 sequence (DNA): TGTGCCAGCAGTTTTTCGGGACAGGGGGTAAGTCAGCCCCAGCATTTT.